This T cell receptor beta chain derives from a study of PD-1 blockade in classical Hodgkin lymphoma (dated by TCRdb to 2018 to 2020). Study-level background: The study used TCR beta sequencing and CyTOF to define a peripheral blood immune signature of response to PD-1 blockade in classical Hodgkin lymphoma.

The cysteine opens and the phenylalanine closes a CDR3 of 14 amino acids. The sequence is cut down to CDR3 DNA, 42 bases in frame from base 1. CDR1 MGHDK and CDR2 SYGVNS are derived from the germline V gene. The V end loses 1 base and the J end loses 0 bases, and a stretch of 5 bases separates them. The study at large found these results: Baseline TCR diversity was reported to be lower in newly diagnosed patients than in healthy donors, and even lower in relapsed/refractory patients. The study was limited to a single clinical trial cohort, and causes of repertoire differences, possibly disease activity or prior therapy, remained undefined.

Genomic DNA was extracted with the Qiagen DNeasy kit from unsorted PBMCs and from negatively selected CD4+ and CD8+ fractions. Using primers that anneal to V and J segments, immunoSEQ multiplex PCR amplified the TCR beta CDR3 regions. A synthetic immune receptor repertoire was used to minimize amplification bias, and any remaining bias was removed computationally after sequencing. The paper's processing steps were these. Custom Python scripts were used to quantify repertoire diversity as the Shannon entropy index. Unsorted, CD4+ and CD8+ repertoires were examined separately, except in combined analyses, for which CD4+ and CD8+ sequences were merged in silico. TCRdb carries this immuneACCESS record with in-frame sequences only. Its versions omit some clonotypes, under half of them owing to an unresolved V gene in the studies checked, with the rest unexplained. The D gene and trimming were derived from the DNA, and the V and J assignments and clone size from that table. The table for this sample lists over 15,000 clones; 90% of them were counted only once. Jointly, the top ten make up roughly 7.2% of the sample.

The time point label for this specimen denotes: newly diagnosed, previously untreated cHL patient sample. PBMCs from patients with newly diagnosed, previously untreated classical Hodgkin lymphoma were sequenced as a comparison group for the relapsed/refractory trial patients. Peripheral blood was collected in 8 mL Vacutainer Cell Preparation Tubes, from which PBMCs were isolated by centrifugation and then cryopreserved. About this clone: Its antigen is still unknown. No much larger clone is present one base from it, and per-base qualities are unavailable.

This TCR derives from a human donor with classical Hodgkin lymphoma. The chain is made from TRBV25-1 and TRBJ2-3; there is no confident call for the D gene. The sequenced sample was peripheral blood mononuclear cells (PBMCs). Here the CDR3 is given as CASSESKSTDTQYF. DNA sequence: TGTGCCAGCAGTGAATCCAAGAGCACAGATACGCAGTATTTT. With all but the CDR3 taken from the reference TRBV25-1 and TRBJ2-3 genes, the full variable domain is: EADIYQTPRYLVIGTGKKITLECSQTMGHDKMYWYQQDPGMELHLIHYSYGVNSTEKGDLSSESTVSRIRTEHFPLTLESARPSHTSQYLCASSESKSTDTQYFGPGTRLTVL.